This T cell receptor beta chain was captured by sequencing in a study of beta chain features in type 1 diabetes. Study-wide results and limits: All four CD4+ subsets of Type 1 diabetes patients contained TCRB CDR3s that were moderately but significantly shorter. VDJ junctions sequenced from type 1 diabetes patients showed fewer insertions and more deletions.

Every bit of the isolated RNA underwent reverse transcription, so sequencing read expressed TCRB transcripts. The protocol was immunoSEQ multiplex PCR, while the TCRdb copy is restricted to in-frame clones and leaves out a portion. The top ten hold roughly 0.092% of the sample, which has some 170,000 clones, almost 65% seen once. With regard to this clone: The antigen is unknown.

Germline V lookup: CDR1 GTSNPN, CDR2 SVGIG (reference sequence). V lost 5 bases and J lost 4, with 8 bases in between. The CDR3 consists of 11 residues. The authors sorted CD4+ naive, central memory, regulatory and stem cell-like memory cells via CD45RO/CCR7/CD25/CD127/CD95/CD27. Each population that was sorted was more than 95% pure. The receptor comes from a man aged 25-45 years with type 1 diabetes. The rearrangement joins TRBV30 to TRBJ1-2; no clear D. The sequencing sample was made of naive CD4+ T cells from blood. In nucleotides, the CDR3 is TGTGCCTGGGACCAAGGCTATGGCTACACCTTC. Protein: CAWDQGYGYTF.